Listed here are 13 T cell receptor beta chains from one sample, sequenced in a study of blood T cell repertoires in COVID-19. Sequenced by immunoSEQ multiplex PCR; TCRdb stores in-frame clones only, minus some. The table shows some 330,000 clones, with around nine tenths occurring only once. The material sequenced was peripheral blood. The receptor set was obtained from a woman aged 25 to 45 with COVID-19, enrolled during active disease.

J is TRBJ2-1 and V is TRBV4-3; D gene uncertain. The CDR3 consists of 15 residues. Germline-derived CDR1 and CDR2 are LGHNA and YSLEER. The germline V and J ends were trimmed by 0 bases and 4 bases, with 10 bases remaining between them. CDR3 coding DNA: TGCGCCAGCAGCCAAGATGCAGGTCCATACAATGAGCAGTTCTTC. Its translation is CASSQDAGPYNEQFF.

The chain joins TRBV21-1 to TRBJ1-6; the D segment call TRBD1 is taken from the table without a DNA check. TRBV21-1 is assigned pseudogene status. The CDR3 is made up of 18 amino acids. CDR3 residues: CASSLLDRAPNYNSPLHF. The CDR3 region has the DNA TGTGCCAGCAGCTTGTTGGACAGAGCTCCTAATTATAATTCACCCCTCCACTTT.

The count of this clone is one. The V call is TRBV7-9, the J call TRBJ2-3, with 7 positions matching TRBD1. The CDR3 is 16 amino acids. V was clipped by 3 bases and J by 2 bases; unmatched bases: 8. Germline V gives CDR1 SEHNR, CDR2 FQNEAQ (reference sequence). The CDR3 here is CASSFPGQTNTDTQYF. In DNA form, the CDR3 reads TGTGCCAGCAGCTTCCCGGGACAGACAAACACAGATACGCAGTATTTT.

The gene calls are TRBV13 and TRBJ1-2, with 7 bases matching TRBD1. Germline-derived CDR1 and CDR2 are PRHDT and FYEKMQ (reference sequence). The ends lost 5 bases at V and 12 bases at J; junction bases unmatched: 3. There are 10 residues in the CDR3. CDR3 nucleotides: TGTGCCAGCAGCGACAGGGTACACACCTTC. This encodes CASSDRVHTF.

V is TRBV6-5 and J is TRBJ1-5; D is perhaps TRBD1 (6 bases). The CDR3 has 13 residues. V was shortened by 6 bases and J by 7 bases, with 13 bases between the two germline ends. Germline values: CDR1 MNHEY, CDR2 SVGAGI. The CDR3 DNA sequence: TGTGCCAGCAGCTGGACAGTGGGGCAGCCCCAGCATTTT. Its translation is CASSWTVGQPQHF.

The rearrangement links TRBV6-5 to TRBJ1-6; D is undetermined. CDR1 is MNHEY, CDR2 SVGAGI, per germline. The V gene lost 3 bases and the J gene lost 5 bases, with 14 bases spanning the gap. The CDR3 extends over 16 amino acids. CDR3 coding DNA: TGTGCCAGCAGTTATCGCCGAACAAACAATAATTCACCCCTCCACTTT. As protein: CASSYRRTNNNSPLHF.

The chain couples TRBV27 to TRBJ2-7; D is unresolved. Germline V gives CDR1 MNHEY, CDR2 SMNVEV (reference sequence). Trimming pared 5 bases from V and 2 bases from J, leaving 19 bases between. The CDR3 extends over 16 amino acids. CDR3 sequence reads: CASSPPPLVKTYEQYF. As DNA, the CDR3 is TGTGCCAGCAGTCCCCCCCCCTTAGTGAAGACCTACGAGCAGTACTTC.

The genes are TRBV29-1 and TRBJ2-5, with 8 bases that match TRBD2. The CDR3 extends over 11 amino acids. The germline CDR1 and CDR2 sequences are SQVTM and ANQGSEA. After removal of 6 bases from V and 5 bases from J, the junction contained 2 bases not matched to a gene. CDR3 sequence reads: CSVGGGETQYF. The DNA of the CDR3 is TGCAGCGTCGGGGGGGGCGAGACCCAGTACTTC.

V gene TRBV7-2 combines with J gene TRBJ2-3, with 16 bases that match TRBD2. Looked up from germline, CDR1 is SGHTA and CDR2 is FQGNSA. This CDR3 is 17 amino acids long. Trimming took 5 bases from V and 4 from J; bases not matched to a gene: 6. In nucleotides, the CDR3 is TGTGCCAGCAGCCTGGGACTAGCGGGGGGGCTTTCAGATACGCAGTATTTT. As protein: CASSLGLAGGLSDTQYF.

This clone was observed once. The chain recombines TRBV6-1 with TRBJ2-1; 14 nucleotides match TRBD2. V shed 3 bases, J shed 5 bases, and the junction held 6 bases outside the gene matches. The CDR3 length is 17 residues. The germline CDR1 and CDR2 sequences are MNHNS and SASEGT. CDR3 coding DNA: TGTGCCAGCAGTGACGGGACTAGCGGGGGCCTAAACAATGAGCAGTTCTTC. Translation: CASSDGTSGGLNNEQFF.

The V and J genes are TRBV7-9 and TRBJ2-7; the D gene is possibly TRBD1 (5 bases). The CDR3 totals 12 residues. Germline assignment: CDR1 SEHNR and CDR2 FQNEAQ (reference sequence). The V end lost 3 bases, the J end lost 5 bases, and 8 bases lay between the germline ends. CDR3 amino acids: CASSFQGDEQYF. DNA of the CDR3: TGTGCCAGCAGCTTCCAGGGCGACGAGCAGTACTTC.

The rearrangement joins TRBV5-5 to TRBJ1-2; tentative D call: TRBD1 (6 bases). From germline, CDR1 is SGHKS and CDR2 YYEKEE (reference sequence). Trimming took 4 bases from V and 6 from J, leaving 22 bases between them. This CDR3 contains 16 residues. The CDR3 is CASSEVRGALLHGYTF. The CDR3 DNA sequence: TGTGCCAGCAGCGAAGTCCGGGGGGCGCTCCTCCATGGCTACACCTTC.

This clone was observed many times. The rearrangement joins TRBV6-1 to TRBJ1-5; 9 bases are a match to TRBD1. Losses at the gene ends were 4 bases for V and 5 bases for J; bases not matched to a gene: 12. CDR1 is MNHNS, CDR2 SASEGT, per germline. The length of the CDR3 is 17 residues. The CDR3 protein is CASSAWPGTGSHQPQHF. CDR3 sequence (DNA): TGTGCCAGCAGTGCCTGGCCCGGGACAGGGTCGCATCAGCCCCAGCATTTT.